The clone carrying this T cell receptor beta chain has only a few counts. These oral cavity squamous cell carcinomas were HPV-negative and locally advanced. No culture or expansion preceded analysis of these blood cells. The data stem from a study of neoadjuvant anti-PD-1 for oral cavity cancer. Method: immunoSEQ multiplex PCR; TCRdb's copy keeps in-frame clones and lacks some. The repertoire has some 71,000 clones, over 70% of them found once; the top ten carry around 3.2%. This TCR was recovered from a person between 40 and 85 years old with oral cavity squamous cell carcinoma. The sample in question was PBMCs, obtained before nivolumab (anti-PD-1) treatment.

In DNA form, the CDR3 reads TGTGCCAGCAGGTCCTGGGGGGGAGAGTCGGTTAACGAGCAGTACTTC. It specifies CASRSWGGESVNEQYF. The chain has TRBV11-2 and TRBJ2-7; 7 bases line up with TRBD2. This CDR3 has 16 residues. V lost 6 bases to trimming and J lost 5 bases; unmatched junction nucleotides: 16. The germline gives CDR1 SGHAT, CDR2 FQNNGV. Together with reference TRBV11-2 and TRBJ2-7, the CDR3 gives the full variable domain: EAGVAQSPRYKIIEKRQSVAFWCNPISGHATLYWYQQILGQGPKLLIQFQNNGVVDDSQLPKDRFSAERLKGVDSTLKIQPAKLEDSAVYLCASRSWGGESVNEQYFGPGTRLTVT.